The next 22 T cell receptor beta chains were all read from a single sample in a study of T cell repertoires in cytomegalovirus infection. These receptors are not linked to any known antigen. One entry per CDR3 protein results from TCRdb running MiXCR on the reads. The table lists approximately 340,000 distinct CDR3 sequences, about 28% of them singletons. The specimen comprised cultured PBMCs, sampled from culture after CMV antigen stimulation. The receptors here all came from a human donor in good health (CMV status not recorded). Some clones in this sample may be carry-over from other donors' samples.

J is TRBJ2-5 and V is TRBV28; TRBD1 matches at 8 bases. The CDR3 runs to 15 residues. Germline V gene data show CDR1 as MDHEN and CDR2 as SYDVKM. Losses at the gene ends were 6 bases for V and 4 bases for J; bases not matched to a gene: 10. Here the CDR3 DNA reads TGTGCCAGCAGCCCGATTGGAACAGGGGGAGAGACCCAGTACTTC. Encoded protein: CASSPIGTGGETQYF.

The chain joins TRBV27 to TRBJ2-1; no firm D call. The CDR3 runs to 14 residues. Germline V gene lookup returns CDR1 MNHEY and CDR2 SMNVEV (reference sequence). The V gene lost 4 bases and the J gene lost 0 bases, with 7 bases spanning the gap. Here the CDR3 reads CASSSVGSYNEQFF. The CDR3 nucleotides read TGTGCCAGCAGTTCGGTAGGCTCCTACAATGAGCAGTTCTTC.

The chain is built from TRBV20-1 and TRBJ2-3, with a weak D call TRBD2 (6 bases). The germline V gene encodes CDR1 DFQATT and CDR2 SNEGSKA (reference sequence). V was pared by 0 bases and J by 4 bases, with 14 bases between. The CDR3 contains 15 residues. CDR3 nucleotides: TGCAGTGCTAGAGATAGCGGCAGGGCCTCAGATACGCAGTATTTT. The encoded protein is CSARDSGRASDTQYF.

The J gene is TRBJ2-1, the V gene TRBV2, with 13 positions matching TRBD2. The CDR3 is 14 amino acids. The V gene end was trimmed by 3 bases and the J gene end by 7 bases; junction bases not matched to a gene: 0. Germline loops: CDR1 SNHLY, CDR2 FYNNEI. The CDR3 sequence: CASSEGLAGNEQFF. The CDR3 DNA reads TGTGCCAGCAGTGAGGGACTAGCGGGGAATGAGCAGTTCTTC. Combining the CDR3 with reference TRBV2 and TRBJ2-1 gives the whole variable domain EPEVTQTPSHQVTQMGQEVILRCVPISNHLYFYWYRQILGQKVEFLVSFYNNEISEKSEIFDDQFSVERPDGSNFTLKIRSTKLEDSAMYFCASSEGLAGNEQFFGPGTRLTVL.

The rearrangement links TRBV15 to TRBJ2-3; D not certain. V dropped 4 bases and J dropped 8 bases, with 25 bases sitting between them. The germline V gene has CDR1 LNHNV and CDR2 YYDKDF (reference sequence). The CDR3 runs to 17 residues. CDR3 sequence (DNA): TGTGCCACCAGCATTCGTACGACTTCGAGATTGCCGGGTACGCAGTATTTT. Translated: CATSIRTTSRLPGTQYF.

The chain links TRBV28 to TRBJ1-3; TRBD1 might be the D (5 bases). Germline CDR1 and CDR2: MDHEN and SYDVKM. V was clipped by 5 bases and J by 1 base, with 15 bases between them. The CDR3 is 16 amino acids. In DNA, the CDR3 is TGTGCCAGCAGTCCCCAGGGCAGGGCGTCTGGAAACACCATATATTTT. Amino acid sequence: CASSPQGRASGNTIYF.

The chain joins TRBV5-4 to TRBJ1-1; D is perhaps TRBD1 (5 bases). V shed 1 base and J shed 4 bases, with 14 bases lying between them. The CDR3 length is 15 residues. Germline CDR1 reads SGHNT; CDR2 reads YYREEE (reference sequence). CDR3 bases: TGTGCCAGCAGCTTGAGGGTACAGGAGGTCACTGAAGCTTTCTTT. Its protein product is CASSLRVQEVTEAFF.

This clonotype occurred a few times. This chain links TRBV28 with TRBJ2-7; TRBD2 matches 7 bases. The CDR3 sequence is 12 residues long. The V segment lost 7 bases and the J segment 11 bases; nucleotides outside the gene matches: 11. Germline V gives CDR1 MDHEN, CDR2 SYDVKM. The DNA of the CDR3 is TGTGCCAGCATGGAAGGGACTACTAGTAAGTACTTC. The encoded protein is CASMEGTTSKYF.

This clonotype was seen only a few times. This chain connects TRBV29-1 to TRBJ1-1; 7 nucleotides agree with TRBD1. CDR1 and CDR2 from the germline V gene are SQVTM and ANQGSEA. The V and J ends lost 4 bases and 1 base, in that order; junction bases with no gene match: 6. The CDR3 covers 14 residues. The CDR3 here is CSVVPRTGNTEAFF. The CDR3 DNA is TGCAGCGTTGTCCCCCGGACAGGGAACACTGAAGCTTTCTTT.

In this sample, this clonotype turned up a few times. The chain links TRBV6-1 to TRBJ1-2; D unclear. Germline V gene lookup returns CDR1 MNHNS and CDR2 SASEGT. The CDR3 sequence is 14 residues long. Trimming took off 4 bases at V and 10 bases at J, with 19 bases between the two ends. This CDR3 is CASSGSAGMSDYTF. DNA of the CDR3: TGTGCCAGCAGTGGCTCGGCGGGGATGAGCGACTACACCTTC.

The rearrangement links TRBV12-3 or TRBV12-4 to TRBJ2-7, with D maybe TRBD1 (6 bases). This CDR3 is built from 15 residues. The germline V and J ends were trimmed by 3 bases and 1 base, with 13 bases remaining between them. The CDR3 loop reads CASSFSGGPSYEQYF. The CDR3 DNA reads as TGTGCCAGCAGTTTTAGTGGGGGCCCTTCCTACGAGCAGTACTTC.

This clonotype has only a few counts. The chain employs TRBV19 and TRBJ2-5; weak D call: TRBD2 (6 bases). This CDR3 has 14 residues. The V and J ends lost 5 bases and 4 bases respectively, with 14 bases between them. The V gene's germline CDR1 is LNHDA and CDR2 SQIVND (reference sequence). The CDR3 DNA is TGTGCCAGTAGTCCCGGGGGAATGGGAGAGACCCAGTACTTC. Translation: CASSPGGMGETQYF.

This clonotype was recorded a few times. The chain recombines TRBV9 with TRBJ2-1, with D perhaps matching TRBD1 or TRBD2 (5 bases each). In germline, CDR1 is SGDLS, CDR2 YYNGEE. The CDR3 runs 15 residues. The ends were cut back, 4 bases at V and 8 bases at J, with 19 bases in the middle. The DNA for the CDR3 is TGTGCCAGCAGCCTCACCGGGGCCCACGGCGATGAGCAGTTCTTC. Translated, it gives CASSLTGAHGDEQFF.

This chain's CDR3 is CASSPGQSGYTF. Here the CDR3 DNA reads TGTGCCAGCAGTCCTGGACAGTCTGGCTACACCTTC. V usage is TRBV11-2 and J usage is TRBJ1-2, with a tentative D call TRBD1 (6 bases). The germline CDR1 and CDR2 sequences are SGHAT and FQNNGV. The CDR3 is 12 residues long. With 6 bases removed from V and 7 bases from J, the gap between germline ends came to 12 bases.

The gene calls are TRBV12-3 or TRBV12-4 and TRBJ2-2, with 10 bases lining up with TRBD1. The CDR3 runs 15 residues. Unmatched junction bases numbered 12, after V lost 7 bases and J lost 10 bases. The CDR3 reads CASNPGQGSPVELFF. The CDR3 DNA reads as TGTGCCAGCAACCCGGGACAGGGGTCCCCCGTGGAGCTGTTTTTT.

The chain employs TRBV5-4 and TRBJ2-2; D may be TRBD2 (6 bases). V was cut by 3 bases and J by 5 bases, with 14 bases left in between. The germline CDR1 and CDR2 sequences are SGHNT and YYREEE (reference sequence). The CDR3 runs 15 residues. The CDR3 nucleotides read TGTGCCAGCAGCTCCTACTCGGGGGATACCGGGGAGCTGTTTTTT. It is translated as CASSSYSGDTGELFF.

This clonotype was recorded a few times. The CDR3 region has the DNA TGTGCCAGCTCACCACCGAGCCTAAATTCACCCCTCCACTTT. The encoded protein is CASSPPSLNSPLHF. The V gene is TRBV18, the J gene TRBJ1-6; D not certain. The CDR3 consists of 14 residues. Germline V gives CDR1 KGHSH, CDR2 LQKENI. Deletions cut 0 bases from V and 7 bases from J, with 7 bases between.

The V call is TRBV7-3, the J call TRBJ2-1; 8 nucleotides match TRBD2. Per the germline V gene, CDR1 is SGHTA and CDR2 is FQGTGA. V gave up 5 bases and J gave up 4 bases; unmatched junction bases: 7. The length of the CDR3 is 15 residues. CDR3 residues: CASSPGSGEYNEQFF. CDR3 in DNA: TGTGCCAGCAGCCCCGGTAGCGGGGAGTACAATGAGCAGTTCTTC. The full variable domain, rest sourced from reference TRBV7-3 and TRBJ2-1, is GAGVSQTPSNKVTEKGKYVELRCDPISGHTALYWYRQSLGQGPEFLIYFQGTGAADDSGLPNDRFFAVRPEGSVSTLKIQRTERGDSAVYLCASSPGSGEYNEQFFGPGTRLTVL.

This clonotype was recorded only once. The rearrangement joins TRBV20-1 to TRBJ1-3, with D unclear. The germline V gene has CDR1 DFQATT and CDR2 SNEGSKA (reference sequence). V was trimmed by 6 bases and J by 0 bases, leaving 18 bases between them. CDR3 length: 16 residues. This CDR3 is CSAGGRGSLSGNTIYF. In DNA, the CDR3 is TGCAGTGCCGGCGGCCGAGGGTCGCTCTCTGGAAACACCATATATTTT.

The chain employs TRBV20-1 and TRBJ1-1; D not certain. CDR1 and CDR2 (germline): DFQATT, SNEGSKA (reference sequence). CDR3 length: 16 residues. Trimming stripped 2 bases from V and 0 bases from J, with 16 bases between. As DNA, the CDR3 is TGCAGTGCTAGACCCCCTCGACAAAGGATGAACACTGAAGCTTTCTTT. It specifies CSARPPRQRMNTEAFF.

The gene calls are TRBV7-6 and TRBJ1-4; D unclear. This CDR3 region has 17 residues. V was pared by 0 bases and J by 0 bases, with 11 bases between. The germline gives CDR1 SGHVS, CDR2 FNYEAQ. CDR3 protein: CASSLAARIPTNEKLFF. For the CDR3, the DNA is TGTGCCAGCAGCTTAGCGGCCAGAATACCAACTAATGAAAAACTGTTTTTT.

The gene calls are TRBV14 and TRBJ1-2; D uncertain. Germline V lookup: CDR1 SGHDN, CDR2 FVKESK. Between the trimmed V and J ends, which lost 1 base and 7 bases, there was a span of 19 bases. This CDR3 contains 16 residues. The CDR3 loop is CASSQGRLNTGFGYTF. CDR3 nucleotide sequence: TGTGCCAGCAGCCAAGGGCGACTAAACACGGGATTTGGCTACACCTTC.